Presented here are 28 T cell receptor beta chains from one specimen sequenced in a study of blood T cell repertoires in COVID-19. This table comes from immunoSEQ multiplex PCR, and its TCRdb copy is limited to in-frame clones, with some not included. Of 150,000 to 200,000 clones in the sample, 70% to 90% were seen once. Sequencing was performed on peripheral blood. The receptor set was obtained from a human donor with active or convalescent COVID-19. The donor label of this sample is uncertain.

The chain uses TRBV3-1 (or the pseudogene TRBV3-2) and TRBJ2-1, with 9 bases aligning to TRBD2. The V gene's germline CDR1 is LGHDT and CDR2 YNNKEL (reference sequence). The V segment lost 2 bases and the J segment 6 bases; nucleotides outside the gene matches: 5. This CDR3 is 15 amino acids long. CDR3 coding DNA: TGTGCCAGCAGCCAACCGGGACTAGCTTCCAATGAGCAGTTCTTC. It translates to CASSQPGLASNEQFF.

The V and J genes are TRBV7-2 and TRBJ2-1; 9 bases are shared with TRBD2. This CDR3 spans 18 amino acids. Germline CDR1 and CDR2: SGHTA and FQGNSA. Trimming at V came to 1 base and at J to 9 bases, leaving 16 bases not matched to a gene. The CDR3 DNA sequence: TGTGCCAGCAGCTTAGATTGGAGTGGCGGGAGGGCCTTGAGTGAGCAGTTCTTC. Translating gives CASSLDWSGGRALSEQFF.

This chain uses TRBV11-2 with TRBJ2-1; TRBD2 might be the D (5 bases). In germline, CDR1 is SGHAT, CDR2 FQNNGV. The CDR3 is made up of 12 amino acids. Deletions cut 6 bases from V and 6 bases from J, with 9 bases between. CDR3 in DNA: TGTGCCAGCAGTCACGGGGTCAATGAGCAGTTCTTC. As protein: CASSHGVNEQFF.

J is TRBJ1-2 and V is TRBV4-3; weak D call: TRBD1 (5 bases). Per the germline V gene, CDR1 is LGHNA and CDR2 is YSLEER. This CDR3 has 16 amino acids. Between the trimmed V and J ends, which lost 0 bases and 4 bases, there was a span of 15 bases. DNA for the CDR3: TGCGCCAGCAGCCAAGATGTTGGTGGTCAGGGCTATGGCTACACCTTC. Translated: CASSQDVGGQGYGYTF.

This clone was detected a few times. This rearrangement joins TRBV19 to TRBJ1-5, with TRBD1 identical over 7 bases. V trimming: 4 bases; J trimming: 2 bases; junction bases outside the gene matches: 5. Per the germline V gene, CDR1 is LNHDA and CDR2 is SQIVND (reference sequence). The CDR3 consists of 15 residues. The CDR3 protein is CASSTGDSRNQPQHF. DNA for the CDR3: TGTGCCAGTAGTACTGGGGACAGCCGCAATCAGCCCCAGCATTTT.

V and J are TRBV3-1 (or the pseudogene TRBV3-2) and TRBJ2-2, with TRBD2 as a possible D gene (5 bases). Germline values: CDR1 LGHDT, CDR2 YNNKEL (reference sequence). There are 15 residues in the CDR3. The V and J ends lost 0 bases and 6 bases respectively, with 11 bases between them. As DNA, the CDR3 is TGTGCCAGCAGCCAAGATGCGTCTAGCTCCGGGGAGCTGTTTTTT. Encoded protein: CASSQDASSSGELFF.

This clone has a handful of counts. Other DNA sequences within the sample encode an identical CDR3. The CDR3 DNA is TGCGCCAGCAGCTTGGACAGGTTCCAAGAGACCCAGTACTTC. This gives the protein CASSLDRFQETQYF. The chain links TRBV5-1 to TRBJ2-5; weak D call: TRBD1 (5 bases). V lost 0 bases to trimming and J lost 1 base, with 7 bases between them. CDR1 SGHRS and CDR2 YFSETQ come from the germline V gene. The CDR3 has 14 amino acids.

The CDR3 DNA follows: TGTGCCAGCAGCCAGCTCGTAGGGGCAGGGGAAATGAGTCTCGAGCAGTACTTC. This encodes CASSQLVGAGEMSLEQYF. This chain joins TRBV14 and TRBJ2-7, with D perhaps matching TRBD1 (6 bases). V shed 3 bases and J shed 6 bases, with 27 bases lying between them. The length of the CDR3 is 18 residues. The germline V gene encodes CDR1 SGHDN and CDR2 FVKESK.

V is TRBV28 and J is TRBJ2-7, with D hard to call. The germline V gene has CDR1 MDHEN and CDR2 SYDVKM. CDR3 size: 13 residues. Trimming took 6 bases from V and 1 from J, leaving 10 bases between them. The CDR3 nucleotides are TGTGCCAGCAGCCGCGGCCCTTCCTACGAGCAGTACTTC. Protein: CASSRGPSYEQYF. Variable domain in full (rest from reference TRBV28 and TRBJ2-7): DVKVTQSSRYLVKRTGEKVFLECVQDMDHENMFWYRQDPGLGLRLIYFSYDVKMKEKGDIPEGYSVSREKKERFSLILESASTNQTSMYLCASSRGPSYEQYFGPGTRLTVT.

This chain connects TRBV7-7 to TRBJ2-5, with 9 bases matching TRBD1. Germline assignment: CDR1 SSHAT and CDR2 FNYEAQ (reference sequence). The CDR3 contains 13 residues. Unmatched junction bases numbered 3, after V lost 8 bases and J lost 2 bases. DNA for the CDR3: TGTGCCAGCTCTGACAGGGGGCAAGAGACCCAGTACTTC. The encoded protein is CASSDRGQETQYF.

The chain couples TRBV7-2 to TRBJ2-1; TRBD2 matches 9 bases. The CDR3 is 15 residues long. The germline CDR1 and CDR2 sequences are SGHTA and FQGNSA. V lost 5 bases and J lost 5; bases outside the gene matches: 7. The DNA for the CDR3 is TGTGCCAGCAGCCCTAGCGGGGCTAGTGACAATGAGCAGTTCTTC. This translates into CASSPSGASDNEQFF.

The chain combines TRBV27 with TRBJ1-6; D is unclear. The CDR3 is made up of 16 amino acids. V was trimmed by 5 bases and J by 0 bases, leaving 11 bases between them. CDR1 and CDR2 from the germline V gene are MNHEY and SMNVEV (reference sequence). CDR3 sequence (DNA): TGTGCCAGCAGTCACCAAACAAGCTCCTATAATTCACCCCTCCACTTT. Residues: CASSHQTSSYNSPLHF.

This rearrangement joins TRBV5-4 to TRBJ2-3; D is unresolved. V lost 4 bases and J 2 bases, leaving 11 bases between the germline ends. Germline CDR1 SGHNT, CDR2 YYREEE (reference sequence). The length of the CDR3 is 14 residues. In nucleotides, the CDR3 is TGTGCCAGCAGCGGTGGCCGATACACAGATACGCAGTATTTT. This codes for CASSGGRYTDTQYF.

The CDR3 DNA is TGTGCCATCAGACGGACAACTTGGAACACTGAAGCTTTCTTT. Protein product: CAIRRTTWNTEAFF. V gene TRBV10-3 combines with J gene TRBJ1-1, with D maybe TRBD1 (5 bases). Per germline, CDR1 ENHRY and CDR2 SYGVKD. V lost 6 bases and J 1 base, leaving 12 bases between the germline ends. The CDR3 contains 14 residues.

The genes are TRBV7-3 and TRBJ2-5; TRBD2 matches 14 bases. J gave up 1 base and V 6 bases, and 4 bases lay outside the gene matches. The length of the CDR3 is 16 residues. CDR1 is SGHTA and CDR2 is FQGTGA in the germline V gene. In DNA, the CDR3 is TGTGCCAGCAGTCGACTAGCGGGAGGGCCCCAAGAGACCCAGTACTTC. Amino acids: CASSRLAGGPQETQYF.

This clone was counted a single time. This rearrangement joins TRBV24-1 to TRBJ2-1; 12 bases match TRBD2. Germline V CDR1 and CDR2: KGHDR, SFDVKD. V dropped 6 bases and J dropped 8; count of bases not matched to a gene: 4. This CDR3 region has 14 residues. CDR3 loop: CATSRTSGEDEQFF. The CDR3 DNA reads TGTGCCACCAGTAGGACTAGCGGGGAGGATGAGCAGTTCTTC.

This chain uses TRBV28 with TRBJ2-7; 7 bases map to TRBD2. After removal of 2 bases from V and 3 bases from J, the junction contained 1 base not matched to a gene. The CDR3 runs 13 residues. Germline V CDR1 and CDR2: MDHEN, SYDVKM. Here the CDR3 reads CASSLPGGYEQYF. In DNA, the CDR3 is TGTGCCAGCAGTTTACCGGGGGGCTACGAGCAGTACTTC.

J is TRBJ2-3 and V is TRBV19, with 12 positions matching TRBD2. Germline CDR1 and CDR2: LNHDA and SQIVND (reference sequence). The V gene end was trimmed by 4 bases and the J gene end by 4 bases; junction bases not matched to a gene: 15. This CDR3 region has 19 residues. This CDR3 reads CASSTRLAGGVSRADTQYF. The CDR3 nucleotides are TGTGCCAGTAGTACCCGGCTAGCGGGAGGGGTGTCTCGCGCAGATACGCAGTATTTT.

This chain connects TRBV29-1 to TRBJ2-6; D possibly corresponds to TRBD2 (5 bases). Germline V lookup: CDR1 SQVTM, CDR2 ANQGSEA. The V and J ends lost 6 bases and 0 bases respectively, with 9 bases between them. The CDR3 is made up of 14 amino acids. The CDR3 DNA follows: TGCAGCGTGAGGGCGGACTCTGGGGCCAACGTCCTGACTTTC. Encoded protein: CSVRADSGANVLTF.

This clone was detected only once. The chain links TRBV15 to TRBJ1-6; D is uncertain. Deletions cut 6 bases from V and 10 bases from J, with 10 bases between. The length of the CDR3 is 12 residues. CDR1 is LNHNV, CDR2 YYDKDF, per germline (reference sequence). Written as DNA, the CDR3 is TGTGCCACCAGTACAGAAAACTCACCCCTCCACTTT. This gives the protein CATSTENSPLHF.

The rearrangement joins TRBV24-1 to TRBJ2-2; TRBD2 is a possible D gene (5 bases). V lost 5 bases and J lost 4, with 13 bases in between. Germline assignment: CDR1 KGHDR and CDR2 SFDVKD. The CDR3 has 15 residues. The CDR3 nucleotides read TGTGCCACCAGTGGCAGGACGGGGAGCACCGGGGAGCTGTTTTTT. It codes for CATSGRTGSTGELFF.

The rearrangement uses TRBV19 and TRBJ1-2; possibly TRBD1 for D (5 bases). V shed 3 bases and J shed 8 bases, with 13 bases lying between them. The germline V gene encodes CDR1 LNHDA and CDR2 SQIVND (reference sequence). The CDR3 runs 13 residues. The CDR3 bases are TGTGCCAGTAGTATCCCGGGGGTAGGAGGCTACACCTTC. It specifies CASSIPGVGGYTF. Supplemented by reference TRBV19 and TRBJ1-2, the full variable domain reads DGGITQSPKYLFRKEGQNVTLSCEQNLNHDAMYWYRQDPGQGLRLIYYSQIVNDFQKGDIAEGYSVSREKKESFPLTVTSAQKNPTAFYLCASSIPGVGGYTFGSGTRLTVV.

CDR3 loop: CASSQDSPQWAQYF. CDR3 bases: TGTGCCAGCAGCCAAGACTCCCCCCAGTGGGCGCAGTATTTT. J is TRBJ2-3 and V is TRBV7-9; unclear D gene. Looked up from germline, CDR1 is SEHNR and CDR2 is FQNEAQ (reference sequence). V was pared by 5 bases and J by 10 bases, with 19 bases between. The CDR3 extends over 14 amino acids.

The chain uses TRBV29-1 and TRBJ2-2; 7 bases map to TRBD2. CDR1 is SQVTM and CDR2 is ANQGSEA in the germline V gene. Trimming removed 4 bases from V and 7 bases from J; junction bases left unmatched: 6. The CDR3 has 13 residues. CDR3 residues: CSVGAGLGGELFF. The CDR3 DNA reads TGCAGCGTTGGAGCGGGATTAGGCGGGGAGCTGTTTTTT.

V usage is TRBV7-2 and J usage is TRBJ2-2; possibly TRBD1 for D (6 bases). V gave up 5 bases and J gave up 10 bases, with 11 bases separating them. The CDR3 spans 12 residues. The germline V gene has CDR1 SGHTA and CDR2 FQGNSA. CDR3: CASSPQGEELFF. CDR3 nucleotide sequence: TGTGCCAGCAGCCCACAGGGCGAGGAGCTGTTTTTT.

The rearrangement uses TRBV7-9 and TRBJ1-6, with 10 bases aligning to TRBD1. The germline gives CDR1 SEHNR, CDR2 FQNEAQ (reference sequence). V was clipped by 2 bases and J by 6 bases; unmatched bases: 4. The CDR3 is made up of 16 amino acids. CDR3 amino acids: CASSLTGTGVNSPLHF. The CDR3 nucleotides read TGTGCCAGCAGCTTAACGGGGACAGGGGTTAATTCACCCCTCCACTTT.

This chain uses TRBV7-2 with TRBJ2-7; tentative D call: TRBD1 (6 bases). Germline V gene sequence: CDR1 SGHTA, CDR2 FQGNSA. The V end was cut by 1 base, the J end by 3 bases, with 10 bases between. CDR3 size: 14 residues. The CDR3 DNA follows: TGTGCCAGCAGCTTAGGAGGACAGATCTACGAGCAGTACTTC. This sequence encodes CASSLGGQIYEQYF.

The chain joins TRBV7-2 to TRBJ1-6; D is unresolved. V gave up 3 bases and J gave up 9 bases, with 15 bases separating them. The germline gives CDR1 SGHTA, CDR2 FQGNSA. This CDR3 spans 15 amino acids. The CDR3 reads CASSFDLPGSSPLHF. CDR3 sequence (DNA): TGTGCCAGCAGCTTCGACCTCCCTGGGAGTTCACCCCTCCACTTT.